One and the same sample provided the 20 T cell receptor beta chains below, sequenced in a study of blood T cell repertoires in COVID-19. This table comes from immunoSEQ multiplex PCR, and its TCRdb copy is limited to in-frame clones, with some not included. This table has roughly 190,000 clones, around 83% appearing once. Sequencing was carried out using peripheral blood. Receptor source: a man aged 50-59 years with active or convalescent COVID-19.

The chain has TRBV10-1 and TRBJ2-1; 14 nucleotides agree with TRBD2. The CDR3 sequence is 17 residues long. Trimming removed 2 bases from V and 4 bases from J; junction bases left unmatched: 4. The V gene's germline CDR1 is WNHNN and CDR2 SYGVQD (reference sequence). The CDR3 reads CASSERLAGGSYNEQFF. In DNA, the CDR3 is TGCGCCAGCAGTGAGAGACTAGCGGGGGGGTCTTACAATGAGCAGTTCTTC.

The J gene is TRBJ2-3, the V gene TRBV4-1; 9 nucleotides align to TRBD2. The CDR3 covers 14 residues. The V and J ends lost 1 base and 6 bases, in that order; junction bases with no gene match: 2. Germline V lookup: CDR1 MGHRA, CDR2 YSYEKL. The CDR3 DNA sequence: TGCGCCAGCAGCCAAGCCCTAGCGGGGGATACGCAGTATTTT. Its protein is CASSQALAGDTQYF.

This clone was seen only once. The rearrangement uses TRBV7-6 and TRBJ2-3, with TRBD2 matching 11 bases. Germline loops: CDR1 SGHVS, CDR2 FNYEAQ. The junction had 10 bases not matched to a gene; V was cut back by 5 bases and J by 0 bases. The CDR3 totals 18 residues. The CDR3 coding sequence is TGTGCCAGCAGCCCGTACGGGACTAGCGGAGGGAGCACAGATACGCAGTATTTT. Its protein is CASSPYGTSGGSTDTQYF.

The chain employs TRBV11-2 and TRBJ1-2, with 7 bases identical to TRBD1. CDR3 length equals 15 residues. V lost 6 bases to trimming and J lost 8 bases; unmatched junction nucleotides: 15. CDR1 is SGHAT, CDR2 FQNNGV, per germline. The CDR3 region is CASSSLGQALRGYTF. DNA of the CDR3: TGTGCCAGCAGTTCGCTAGGACAGGCCTTACGGGGCTACACCTTC.

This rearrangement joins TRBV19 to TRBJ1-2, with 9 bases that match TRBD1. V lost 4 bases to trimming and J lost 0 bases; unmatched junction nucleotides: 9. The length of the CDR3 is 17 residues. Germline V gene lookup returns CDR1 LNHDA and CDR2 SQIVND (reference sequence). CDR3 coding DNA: TGTGCCAGTAGTACCACCCGGGACAGGGTTCCTAACTATGGCTACACCTTC. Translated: CASSTTRDRVPNYGYTF. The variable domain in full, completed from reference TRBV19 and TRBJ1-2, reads DGGITQSPKYLFRKEGQNVTLSCEQNLNHDAMYWYRQDPGQGLRLIYYSQIVNDFQKGDIAEGYSVSREKKESFPLTVTSAQKNPTAFYLCASSTTRDRVPNYGYTFGSGTRLTVV.

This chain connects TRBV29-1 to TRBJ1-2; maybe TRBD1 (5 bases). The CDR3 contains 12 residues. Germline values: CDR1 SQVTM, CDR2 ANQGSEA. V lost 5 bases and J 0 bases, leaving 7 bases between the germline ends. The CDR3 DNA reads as TGCAGCGTTTGGACATCTAACTATGGCTACACCTTC. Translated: CSVWTSNYGYTF.

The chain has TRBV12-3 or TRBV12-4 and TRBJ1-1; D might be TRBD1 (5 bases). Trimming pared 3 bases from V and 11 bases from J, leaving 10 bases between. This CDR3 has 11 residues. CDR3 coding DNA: TGTGCCAGCAGTTTGGGAGGGGACGCTTTCTTT. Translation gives CASSLGGDAFF.

The CDR3 sequence: CASSLETRREGAFF. The CDR3 DNA sequence: TGTGCCAGCAGCTTAGAAACACGCAGGGAAGGAGCTTTCTTT. The V call is TRBV11-2, the J call TRBJ1-1; TRBD1 is a possible D gene (5 bases). Deletions cut 0 bases from V and 10 bases from J, with 15 bases between. The CDR3 contains 14 residues. Germline values: CDR1 SGHAT, CDR2 FQNNGV.

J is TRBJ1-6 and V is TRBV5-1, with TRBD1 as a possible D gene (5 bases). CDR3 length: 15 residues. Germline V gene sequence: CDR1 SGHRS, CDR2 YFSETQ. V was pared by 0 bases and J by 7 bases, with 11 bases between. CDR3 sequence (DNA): TGCGCCAGCAGCTTGGAGAGGAGGGGAAATTCACCCCTCCACTTT. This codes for CASSLERRGNSPLHF.

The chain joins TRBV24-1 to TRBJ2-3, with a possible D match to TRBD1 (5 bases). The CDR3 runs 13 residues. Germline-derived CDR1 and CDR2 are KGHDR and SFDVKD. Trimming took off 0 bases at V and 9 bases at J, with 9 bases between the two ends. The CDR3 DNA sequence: TGTGCCACCAGTGATTTGCCGTGGGGCACGCAGTATTTT. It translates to CATSDLPWGTQYF.

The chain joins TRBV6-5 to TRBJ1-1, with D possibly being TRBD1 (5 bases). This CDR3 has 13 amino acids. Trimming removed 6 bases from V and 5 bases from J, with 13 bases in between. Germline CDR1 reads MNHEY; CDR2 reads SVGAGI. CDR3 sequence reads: CASSQDGGTEAFF. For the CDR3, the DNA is TGTGCCAGCAGCCAGGATGGGGGGACTGAAGCTTTCTTT.

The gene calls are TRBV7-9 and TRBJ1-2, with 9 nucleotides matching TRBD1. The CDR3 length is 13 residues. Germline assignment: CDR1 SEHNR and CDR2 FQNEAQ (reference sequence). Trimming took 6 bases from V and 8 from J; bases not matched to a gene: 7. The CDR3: CASRQQGAEGYTF. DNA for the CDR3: TGTGCCAGCAGACAACAGGGGGCTGAGGGCTACACCTTC.

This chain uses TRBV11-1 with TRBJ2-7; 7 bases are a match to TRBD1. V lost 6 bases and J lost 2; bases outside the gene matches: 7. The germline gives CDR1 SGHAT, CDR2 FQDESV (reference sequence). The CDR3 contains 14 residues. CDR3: CASSRGRFAYEQYF. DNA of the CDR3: TGTGCCAGCAGTAGGGGGCGGTTCGCCTACGAGCAGTACTTC.

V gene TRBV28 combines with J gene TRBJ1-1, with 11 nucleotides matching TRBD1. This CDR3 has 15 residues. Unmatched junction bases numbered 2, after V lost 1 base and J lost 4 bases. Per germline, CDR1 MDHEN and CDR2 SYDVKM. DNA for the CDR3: TGTGCCAGCAGTTTATTGGGGACAGGGGGCACTGAAGCTTTCTTT. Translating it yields CASSLLGTGGTEAFF. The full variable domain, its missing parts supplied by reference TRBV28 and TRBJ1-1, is DVKVTQSSRYLVKRTGEKVFLECVQDMDHENMFWYRQDPGLGLRLIYFSYDVKMKEKGDIPEGYSVSREKKERFSLILESASTNQTSMYLCASSLLGTGGTEAFFGQGTRLTVV.

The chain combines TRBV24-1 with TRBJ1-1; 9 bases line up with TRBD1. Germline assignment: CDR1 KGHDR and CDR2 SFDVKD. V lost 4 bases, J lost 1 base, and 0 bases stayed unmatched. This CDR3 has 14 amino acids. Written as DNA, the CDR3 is TGTGCCACCAGTGAGACAGGGGGGAACACTGAAGCTTTCTTT. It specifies CATSETGGNTEAFF.

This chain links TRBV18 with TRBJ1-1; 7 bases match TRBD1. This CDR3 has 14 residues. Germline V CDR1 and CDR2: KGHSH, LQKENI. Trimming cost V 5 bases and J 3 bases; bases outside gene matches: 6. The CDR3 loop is CASSEGAWDTEAFF. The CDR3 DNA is TGTGCCAGCTCAGAGGGGGCCTGGGACACTGAAGCTTTCTTT.

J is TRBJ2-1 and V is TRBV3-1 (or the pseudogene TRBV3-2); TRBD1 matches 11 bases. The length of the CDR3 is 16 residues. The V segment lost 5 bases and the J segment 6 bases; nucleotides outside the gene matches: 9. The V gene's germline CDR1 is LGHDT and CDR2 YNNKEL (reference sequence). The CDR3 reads CASSYGQGATFNEQFF. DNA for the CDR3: TGTGCCAGCAGCTACGGACAGGGGGCGACGTTCAATGAGCAGTTCTTC.

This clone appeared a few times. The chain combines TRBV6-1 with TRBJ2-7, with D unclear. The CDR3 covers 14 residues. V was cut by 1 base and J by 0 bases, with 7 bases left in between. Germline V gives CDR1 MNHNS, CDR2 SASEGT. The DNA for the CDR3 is TGTGCCAGCAGTGAAGTGACATACTCCTACGAGCAGTACTTC. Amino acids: CASSEVTYSYEQYF.

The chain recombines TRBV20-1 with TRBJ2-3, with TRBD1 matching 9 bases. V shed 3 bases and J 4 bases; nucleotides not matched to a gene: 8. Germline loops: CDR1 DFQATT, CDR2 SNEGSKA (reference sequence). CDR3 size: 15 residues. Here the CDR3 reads CSASINRGQADTQYF. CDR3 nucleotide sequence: TGCAGTGCTAGTATAAACAGGGGGCAGGCAGATACGCAGTATTTT.

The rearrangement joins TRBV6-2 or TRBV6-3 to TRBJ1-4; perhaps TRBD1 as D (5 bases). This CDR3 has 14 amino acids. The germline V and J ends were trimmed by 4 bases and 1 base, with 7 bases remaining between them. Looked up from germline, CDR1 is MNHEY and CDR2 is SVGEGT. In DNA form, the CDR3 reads TGTGCCAGCAGTTTGGGGGGAACTAATGAAAAACTGTTTTTT. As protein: CASSLGGTNEKLFF.